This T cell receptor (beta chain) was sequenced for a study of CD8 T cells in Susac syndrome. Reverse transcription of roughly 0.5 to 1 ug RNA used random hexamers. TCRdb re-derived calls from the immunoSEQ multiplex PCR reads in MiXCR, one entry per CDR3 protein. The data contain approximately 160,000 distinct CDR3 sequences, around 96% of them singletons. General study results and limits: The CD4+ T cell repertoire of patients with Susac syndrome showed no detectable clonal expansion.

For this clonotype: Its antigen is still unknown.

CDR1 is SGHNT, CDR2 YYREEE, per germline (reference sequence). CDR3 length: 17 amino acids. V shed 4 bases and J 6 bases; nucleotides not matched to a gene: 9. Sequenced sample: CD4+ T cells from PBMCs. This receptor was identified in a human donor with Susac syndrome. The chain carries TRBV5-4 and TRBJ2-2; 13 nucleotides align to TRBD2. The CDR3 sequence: CASSQETSGRVSGELFF. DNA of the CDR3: TGTGCCAGCAGCCAAGAAACTAGCGGGAGGGTATCCGGGGAGCTGTTTTTT.